This T cell receptor (beta chain) was sequenced in a study of T cells in Graves' hyperthyroidism and ophthalmopathy. This clonotype was counted only a few times. CDR3 length: 11 amino acids. Germline CDR1 is MNHNS and CDR2 is SASEGT. The V gene lost 9 bases and the J gene lost 0 bases, with 6 bases spanning the gap. There were TCR beta CDR3 regions amplified from RNA transcripts. Primed by the HTBI set, a first-round RT-PCR was run on the TCR CDR3. TCRdb re-called the multiplex PCR reads through MiXCR, storing one row per CDR3 protein. The sample yields approximately 690,000 distinct CDR3 sequences, around 20% seen once.

The source is a man in his thirties or forties with Graves' ophthalmopathy. Material: blood. The J gene is TRBJ2-7, the V gene TRBV6-1; D uncertain. CDR3 nucleotides: TGTGCCAGTATGAGCTCCTACGAGCAGTACTTC. As protein: CASMSSYEQYF.